This is a list of T cell receptor beta chains from one sample in a study of blood T cell repertoires in COVID-19. Repertoires were generated with immunoSEQ multiplex PCR, while TCRdb's copy carries only in-frame clones and drops some. The table has about 160,000 clones, 75% to 90% seen once. The sequenced sample was peripheral blood. The receptor set was obtained from a woman of 80 years or more with active or convalescent COVID-19. CDR3s include the opening cysteine and the closing phenylalanine or tryptophan. The D gene is left open where the match is weak. For some rows the clone size is stated as once, few or many, or as a class when expanded; others skip it.

abundance,d_gene,j_gene,v_gene,CDR3aa,CDR3nt
once,TRBD1,TRBJ1-4,TRBV5-4,CASSLGRQGTEKLFF,TGTGCCAGCAGCTTAGGGCGACAGGGAACTGAAAAACTGTTTTTT
-,-,TRBJ1-5,TRBV3-1/TRBV3-2,CASSQSGQPQHF,TGTGCCAGCAGCCAGTCAGGCCAGCCCCAGCATTTT
-,TRBD1,TRBJ1-4,TRBV18,CASSPPGTGGSTNEKLFF,TGTGCCAGCTCACCACCCGGGACAGGGGGCTCTACTAATGAAAAACTGTTTTTT
-,-,TRBJ1-5,TRBV5-4,CASSLGPGPQPQHF,TGTGCCAGCAGCTTGGGGCCAGGCCCTCAGCCCCAGCATTTT
-,-,TRBJ1-1,TRBV19,CASSIGEGSRAEAFF,TGTGCCAGTAGTATTGGGGAGGGCAGTCGAGCTGAAGCTTTCTTT
few,TRBD1,TRBJ2-7,TRBV10-1,CASSEPGKPDRGPSYEQYF,TGCGCCAGCAGTGAGCCGGGAAAACCCGACAGGGGACCCTCCTACGAGCAGTACTTC
-,TRBD1,TRBJ2-2,TRBV11-3,CASSPRGWTGELFF,TGTGCCAGCAGCCCCAGGGGGTGGACCGGGGAGCTGTTTTTT
-,TRBD1,TRBJ1-4,TRBV10-3,CAIRQGETNEKLFF,TGTGCCATCAGACAGGGGGAAACTAATGAAAAACTGTTTTTT
-,-,TRBJ1-1,TRBV6-2/TRBV6-3,CASSSTVVNTEAFF,TGTGCCAGCAGTTCGACAGTTGTGAACACTGAAGCTTTCTTT
few,-,TRBJ1-5,TRBV12-3/TRBV12-4,CASRREDQPQHF,TGTGCCAGCAGAAGGGAGGATCAGCCCCAGCATTTT
-,-,TRBJ1-5,TRBV13,CASSLRGGSNQPQHF,TGTGCCAGCAGTTTACGGGGTGGGAGCAATCAGCCCCAGCATTTT
-,TRBD2,TRBJ2-5,TRBV5-8,CASSLAETSGPQETQYF,TGTGCCAGCAGCTTGGCCGAGACTAGCGGCCCCCAAGAGACCCAGTACTTC
once,TRBD1,TRBJ1-2,TRBV19,CASSMDRDGYTF,TGTGCCAGTAGTATGGACAGGGATGGCTACACCTTC
-,-,TRBJ1-6,TRBV6-2/TRBV6-3,CASSPRFDPGGSYNSPLHF,TGTGCCAGCAGCCCTCGGTTTGATCCGGGGGGGTCCTATAATTCACCCCTCCACTTT
-,-,TRBJ2-7,TRBV7-6,CASSLGGSVYEQYF,TGTGCCAGCAGCTTAGGAGGCAGCGTCTACGAGCAGTACTTC
once,TRBD1,TRBJ2-7,TRBV12-3/TRBV12-4,CASSWQGAREQYF,TGTGCCAGCAGTTGGCAGGGGGCTAGGGAGCAGTACTTC
-,-,TRBJ1-3,TRBV5-1,CASSLAATDTIYF,TGCGCCAGCAGCTTGGCAGCCACAGACACCATATATTTT
-,TRBD2,TRBJ2-1,TRBV11-2,CASSHGLAGGFF,TGTGCCAGCAGCCACGGACTAGCGGGGGGGTTCTTC
once,-,TRBJ1-3,TRBV14,CASSQQGIAGNTIYF,TGTGCCAGCAGCCAACAGGGTATCGCTGGAAACACCATATATTTT
-,TRBD1,TRBJ2-7,TRBV18,CASSPGQGSSYEQYF,TGTGCCAGCTCACCGGGACAGGGAAGTTCCTACGAGCAGTACTTC
-,-,TRBJ1-1,TRBV5-4,CASSFDSLMNTEAFF,TGTGCCAGCAGCTTCGACAGCTTAATGAACACTGAAGCTTTCTTT
-,-,TRBJ1-1,TRBV6-5,CASSYSQASGAFF,TGTGCCAGCAGTTACTCGCAGGCTTCGGGGGCTTTCTTT
-,-,TRBJ1-1,TRBV9,CASSARDTNTEAFF,TGTGCCAGCAGCGCCCGGGACACGAACACTGAAGCTTTCTTT
few,TRBD2,TRBJ2-7,TRBV7-8,CASSSSGGSYEQYF,TGTGCCAGCAGCTCTAGCGGGGGGTCCTACGAGCAGTACTTC
-,TRBD2,TRBJ2-2,TRBV7-2,CASSSGGPRTGELFF,TGTGCCAGCAGCTCGGGGGGGCCTCGGACCGGGGAGCTGTTTTTT
-,TRBD1,TRBJ1-2,TRBV2,CASSSRQGRYGYTF,TGTGCCAGCAGCTCCCGACAGGGGCGCTATGGCTACACCTTC
-,TRBD2,TRBJ2-2,TRBV5-1,CASSFSGGAGELFF,TGCGCCAGCAGCTTTAGCGGGGGAGCCGGGGAGCTGTTTTTT
few,TRBD1,TRBJ1-1,TRBV3-1/TRBV3-2,CASSQDRQGARTEAFF,TGTGCCAGCAGCCAAGACCGACAGGGGGCGCGGACTGAAGCTTTCTTT
-,TRBD2,TRBJ2-3,TRBV10-2,CASSDPAGGGTDTQYF,TGCGCCAGCAGTGATCCAGCGGGGGGCGGCACAGATACGCAGTATTTT
-,-,TRBJ1-2,TRBV19,CASSIGPISSEGYTF,TGTGCCAGTAGCATAGGACCGATATCGTCGGAGGGCTACACCTTC
-,TRBD2,TRBJ2-1,TRBV7-3,CASSPGTSGVRDEQFF,TGTGCCAGCAGCCCCGGGACTAGCGGGGTACGGGATGAGCAGTTCTTC
once,TRBD1,TRBJ2-3,TRBV2,CASSPGTATDTQYF,TGTGCCAGCAGTCCGGGGACAGCCACAGATACGCAGTATTTT
few,-,TRBJ1-4,TRBV5-5,CASRLGATNEKLFF,TGTGCCAGCAGATTGGGAGCAACTAATGAAAAACTGTTTTTT
-,-,TRBJ1-4,TRBV7-2,CASSLGRGEKLFF,TGTGCCAGCAGCTTAGGGAGAGGAGAAAAACTGTTTTTT